This TCR beta chain derives from a study of shared clonotypes between healthy human individuals. Study summary: Three plates each covered CD4 naive and memory; CD8 naive two, CD8 memory one.

Some clones are missing from TCRdb's copy, which holds only in-frame ones; the method was immunoSEQ multiplex PCR. The sample shows approximately 330,000 clones, around 70% of them seen only once. General observations from the study: A handful of donors shared about 4.8% of their naive CD4 clonotypes. Shared clonotypes across all four donors exceeded non-shared ones in generation probability.

This clone was detected a few times. Its antigen is not identified. The CDR3 is 14 amino acids. Germline V CDR1 and CDR2: SGHTA, FQGNSA. V was trimmed by 0 bases and J by 5 bases, leaving 11 bases between them. This clonotype was sampled from a man younger than 40 in good health. The chain employs TRBV7-2 and TRBJ2-7, with a weak D call TRBD1 (5 bases). The specimen sequenced was memory CD4+ T cells sorted from blood. Subset specified: CD45RA-negative fraction. CDR3: CASSLAAGIDEQYF. CDR3 DNA sequence: TGTGCCAGCAGCTTAGCGGCAGGGATCGACGAGCAGTACTTC.